A selection of T cell receptor beta chains follows, all from one sample in a study of blood T cells in healthy people across ages. Using its own MiXCR run on the 5' RACE reads, TCRdb lists one record per CDR3 protein. The sample shows hundreds of thousands of distinct CDR3 sequences, about 32% of them seen only once. Sequencing was done on a sample of blood. The receptor source for this set is an elderly woman in good health. Both conserved end residues are part of each CDR3. Fields, in order: CDR3 DNA, CDR3 protein, J gene, clone size, D gene, V gene. A D gene is named only where the DNA matches it firmly. Rows may omit the clone size; those that give it use once, few, many or a size class.

TGCGCCAGCAGCGACACCGGGACAGGGCAGTATGAGCAGTTCTTC | CASSDTGTGQYEQFF | TRBJ2-1 | . | TRBD1 | TRBV5-1
TGTGCCAGCAGCTTGACAGGGGGCAACACCGGGGAGCTGTTTTTT | CASSLTGGNTGELFF | TRBJ2-2 | few | TRBD1 | TRBV11-2
TGTGCCAGCAGCCTGGGACTAGCGGGGGCCCACCAAGAGACCCAGTACTTC | CASSLGLAGAHQETQYF | TRBJ2-5 | many | TRBD2 | TRBV7-9
TGTGCCAGCAGTTTCGGCGCCTATGGCTACACCTTC | CASSFGAYGYTF | TRBJ1-2 | many | . | TRBV12-3/TRBV12-4
TGTGCCAGCAGTTTTAGTCAGTTCTTTTACAATGAGCAGTTCTTC | CASSFSQFFYNEQFF | TRBJ2-1 | many | . | TRBV12-3/TRBV12-4
TGTGCCAGCAGTTTTGTCGGACGATCTAATGAAAAACTGTTTTTT | CASSFVGRSNEKLFF | TRBJ1-4 | few | . | TRBV28
TGTGCCAGCAGCTTCAAACAGGGTCCCAGTTTGGAACTGTTTTTT | CASSFKQGPSLELFF | TRBJ1-4 | few | . | TRBV7-2
TGCGCCAGCAGCGCGACCTCCTACGAGCAGTACTTC | CASSATSYEQYF | TRBJ2-7 | many | . | TRBV5-1
TGTGCGGCCCGGGTGGGGGGCACAGATACGCAGTATTTT | CAARVGGTDTQYF | TRBJ2-3 | many | . | TRBV10-3
TGTGCCAGCAGATTTGGACAGTACAATGAGCAGTTCTTC | CASRFGQYNEQFF | TRBJ2-1 | . | . | TRBV6-1
TGCAGTGCTAGAGGGGCCCGGGCCTCGCGAGAGACCCAGTACTTC | CSARGARASRETQYF | TRBJ2-5 | many | . | TRBV20-1
TGCGCCAGCAGTTCCCCAAGGAGCGGGGGGGCCAGAAATACGCAGTATTTT | CASSSPRSGGARNTQYF | TRBJ2-3 | many | TRBD2 | TRBV5-1
TGTGCCAGCAGCTTGCCCGGGAAAGAGCAGTTCTTC | CASSLPGKEQFF | TRBJ2-1 | . | . | TRBV11-2
TGCAGTGCTCCCCGGGACGGCCAAGAGACCCAGTACTTC | CSAPRDGQETQYF | TRBJ2-5 | many | . | TRBV20-1
TGCAGCGTCCGGGACGGGGGAGGTACGCAGTATTTT | CSVRDGGGTQYF | TRBJ2-3 | many | . | TRBV29-1
TGCAGTGCCCCGATGTTTAGCGACCAAGAGACCCAGTACTTC | CSAPMFSDQETQYF | TRBJ2-5 | . | . | TRBV20-1
TGTGCCAGCACCCTTACCGGGACAGTAAATGAAGCTTTCTTT | CASTLTGTVNEAFF | TRBJ1-1 | . | TRBD1 | TRBV12-3/TRBV12-4
TGTGCCAGCAGCGTAGGGACTGCTAGCTCCTACGAGCAGTACTTC | CASSVGTASSYEQYF | TRBJ2-7 | . | . | TRBV5-6
TGTGCCAGCTCCCCGGCGGGGGTCCTCGGAACTGAAGCTTTCTTT | CASSPAGVLGTEAFF | TRBJ1-1 | . | . | TRBV7-9
TGCGCCAGCAGCTTGGGAAACGGAGATACGCAGTATTTT | CASSLGNGDTQYF | TRBJ2-3 | many | . | TRBV5-1